The clone carrying this T cell receptor (beta chain) was seen repeatedly, ten times or more. Its antigen remains unknown. The record originates from a study of glioma-infiltrating T cells. The wider study: Sequencing aimed for 4.5- to 10-fold coverage of about a million peripheral T cells. Study-wide results and limits: Non-neoplastic patients had below-expected tissue-blood divergence, while all gliomas exceeded expectation.

The germline V gene has CDR1 SGHTA and CDR2 FQGNSA. V dropped 1 base and J dropped 2 bases, with 9 bases sitting between them. CDR3 length equals 14 residues. TCR alpha and beta CDR3 regions were amplified from RNA using iRepertoire nested multiplex PCR. TCRdb processed the multiplex PCR reads anew with MiXCR; each CDR3 protein has one entry. The sample consists of 400,000 or so distinct CDR3 sequences, about two fifths of them appearing once. The sequence was obtained from a human donor with low-grade glioma or glioblastoma, undergoing nonglioma brain surgery, or in good health (not recorded which). The specimen sequenced was glioma tissue, nonneoplastic brain tissue, or PBMCs (not recorded which). The chain joins TRBV7-2 to TRBJ2-7; D perhaps matches TRBD2 (5 bases). CDR3 nucleotide sequence: TGTGCCAGCAGCTTAGTTTCGGGAACCTACGAGCAGTACTTC. Its translation is CASSLVSGTYEQYF. The variable domain in full, completed from reference TRBV7-2 and TRBJ2-7, reads GAGVSQSPSNKVTEKGKDVELRCDPISGHTALYWYRQSLGQGLEFLIYFQGNSAPDKSGLPSDRFSAERTGGSVSTLTIQRTQQEDSAVYLCASSLVSGTYEQYFGPGTRLTVT.